This is a list of T cell receptor beta chains from one sample in a study of shared clonotypes between healthy human individuals. Generated by immunoSEQ multiplex PCR, the TCRdb table keeps only in-frame clones and is missing some. The sample includes roughly 2.1 million clones, roughly 91% of them seen just once. The sequenced sample consisted of naive CD8+ T cells from PBMCs. The receptors shown here come from a young man in good health. Some clones in this sample may be carry-over from other donors' samples. The CDR3 runs from the conserved cysteine through the conserved F or W. D genes are given only for firm matches. The listing skips clone size in some rows; elsewhere it reads once, few, many or a size class.

clone size,V gene,D gene,J gene,CDR3 protein,CDR3 DNA
NA,TRBV4-1,NA,TRBJ1-1,CASSQAVTSAAVGAFF,TGCGCCAGCAGCCAGGCCGTGACTTCCGCCGCCGTTGGCGCTTTCTTT
NA,TRBV27,NA,TRBJ1-5,CASSFVGGNQPQHF,TGTGCCAGCAGTTTCGTAGGGGGCAATCAGCCCCAGCATTTT
NA,TRBV6-6,NA,TRBJ2-7,CASRGTHSLYEQYF,TGTGCCAGCAGGGGGACCCACTCCCTCTACGAGCAGTACTTC
NA,TRBV5-6,TRBD1,TRBJ2-7,CASSLSTGGWNEQYF,TGTGCCAGCAGCTTATCGACAGGGGGCTGGAACGAGCAGTACTTC
NA,TRBV9,TRBD2,TRBJ2-3,CASSVALWREGPDTQYF,TGTGCCAGCAGCGTAGCACTATGGCGGGAGGGCCCGGATACGCAGTATTTT
NA,TRBV6-5,TRBD1,TRBJ1-1,CASSYSTGQGPGAFF,TGTGCCAGCAGTTACTCGACGGGACAGGGGCCGGGGGCTTTCTTT
NA,TRBV11-3,NA,TRBJ2-1,CASSLGQLSSYNEQFF,TGTGCCAGCAGCTTAGGACAGCTGAGCTCCTACAATGAGCAGTTCTTC
NA,TRBV7-2,TRBD1,TRBJ2-7,CASSYRPGQTHYEQYF,TGTGCCAGCAGCTACCGTCCGGGACAGACACACTACGAGCAGTACTTC
NA,TRBV27,NA,TRBJ1-1,CASRSAVGSDTEAFF,TGTGCCAGCAGATCCGCAGTTGGATCCGACACTGAAGCTTTCTTT
NA,TRBV28,NA,TRBJ2-7,CASSFQGAYEQYF,TGTGCCAGCAGTTTCCAGGGTGCCTACGAGCAGTACTTC
NA,TRBV9,TRBD2,TRBJ2-1,CASSEGTSGRRGDEQFF,TGTGCCAGCAGCGAGGGGACTAGCGGGAGGAGAGGGGATGAGCAGTTCTTC
NA,TRBV9,TRBD1,TRBJ2-7,CASSAGGRGSYEQYF,TGTGCCAGCAGCGCTGGGGGCAGGGGGTCCTACGAGCAGTACTTC
NA,TRBV7-8,NA,TRBJ1-5,CASSFAGANQPQHF,TGTGCCAGCAGCTTCGCTGGGGCCAATCAGCCCCAGCATTTT
once,TRBV9,NA,TRBJ1-2,CASSVAIGGGNGYTF,TGTGCCAGCAGCGTAGCTATAGGGGGTGGAAATGGCTACACCTTC
NA,TRBV19,NA,TRBJ2-3,CASGWASTDTQYF,TGTGCCAGCGGTTGGGCTAGCACAGATACGCAGTATTTT
NA,TRBV19,TRBD2,TRBJ2-7,CASSMETSGYEQYF,TGTGCCAGTAGTATGGAAACTAGCGGCTACGAGCAGTACTTC
NA,TRBV15,TRBD1,TRBJ2-5,CATRGDSQETQYF,TGTGCCACCAGGGGGGACAGCCAAGAGACCCAGTACTTC
NA,TRBV15,TRBD2,TRBJ2-3,CATSGGTSRAGDTQYF,TGTGCCACCAGCGGTGGGACTAGCAGGGCTGGAGATACGCAGTATTTT
NA,TRBV28,TRBD2,TRBJ2-5,CASSFLIAGEGQETQYF,TGTGCCAGCAGTTTCCTGATAGCGGGAGAGGGTCAAGAGACCCAGTACTTC
NA,TRBV5-1,NA,TRBJ2-7,CASSLYPRSYEQYF,TGCGCCAGCAGCTTGTACCCCAGATCCTACGAGCAGTACTTC
NA,TRBV9,TRBD1,TRBJ2-5,CASSADRWETQYF,TGTGCCAGCAGCGCGGACAGGTGGGAGACCCAGTACTTC
NA,TRBV19,TRBD2,TRBJ2-7,CASTPGGGTFGYEQYF,TGTGCCAGTACTCCGGGGGGAGGGACCTTTGGCTACGAGCAGTACTTC
NA,TRBV7-9,NA,TRBJ2-1,CASSLGQGHAYNEQFF,TGTGCCAGCAGCTTAGGGCAGGGTCATGCCTACAATGAGCAGTTCTTC
few,TRBV30,NA,TRBJ1-5,CAWSVPGGYQPQHF,TGTGCCTGGAGTGTACCTGGTGGCTATCAGCCCCAGCATTTT
NA,TRBV13,TRBD1,TRBJ2-1,CASSSKTGTVNEQFF,TGTGCCAGCAGCTCCAAGACCGGGACAGTCAATGAGCAGTTCTTC
once,TRBV20-1,TRBD1,TRBJ2-1,CSAMTGGLQFF,TGCAGTGCTATGACAGGGGGCCTGCAGTTCTTC